This T cell receptor beta chain originates from a study of cytomegalovirus exposure and HLA in healthy donors. Looking at the study overall: Both the approximately 120 validation repertoires and the approximately 640 first-cohort repertoires used the same platform, as reported by a later analysis. Whole-study results and caveats: The tendency of first-cohort TCR clusters to co-occur in the 90 to 150 validation repertoires was the finding of a later analysis. Reportedly, diagnosis of cytomegalovirus status by the classifier showed high specificity and sensitivity. Researchers counted over 150 TCR beta chains as cytomegalovirus-associated.

The CDR3 runs to 13 residues. Germline-derived CDR1 and CDR2 are MNHEY and SVGAGI. Trimming took off 2 bases at V and 5 bases at J, with 10 bases between the two ends. Assay used: immunoSEQ multiplex PCR; TCRdb lists only in-frame clones, some missing. The sample consists of 120,000 or so clones, about 96% of them appearing once. Comment on this clone: Its antigen is undetermined.

The sequenced material came from PBMCs. This receptor was identified in a man aged 18 to 29 in good health and CMV-seronegative. The chain has TRBV6-5 and TRBJ2-7; maybe TRBD1 (5 bases). In DNA form, the CDR3 reads TGTGCCAGCAGTTACGGGCGACAGAACGAGCAGTACTTC. It is translated as CASSYGRQNEQYF.